The 17 T cell receptor beta chains listed next were all sequenced from one sample in a study of identical twins. TCRdb processed the 5' RACE reads anew with MiXCR; each CDR3 protein has one entry. The repertoire holds around 510,000 distinct CDR3 sequences, with about 13% as singletons. The data were also submitted as part of a second study, on yellow fever vaccine responses in identical twins.

Sequenced sample: CD4+ T cells sorted from blood. These receptors all stem from a woman aged 18-30 years in good health.

This clonotype has only a few counts. The chain couples TRBV5-1 to TRBJ2-1, with 8 bases lining up with TRBD2. The germline V gene has CDR1 SGHRS and CDR2 YFSETQ. Germline trimming cut 1 base from V and 4 bases from J; bases unmatched to any gene: 7. There are 16 residues in the CDR3. Here the CDR3 DNA reads TGCGCCAGCAGCTTGTCACTAGCGGCCGGATACAATGAGCAGTTCTTC. Translated: CASSLSLAAGYNEQFF.

In this sample, this clonotype turned up many times. The V gene is TRBV5-5, the J gene TRBJ1-1; no clear D gene. The ends were cut back, 6 bases at V and 1 base at J, with 16 bases in the middle. Germline CDR1 is SGHKS and CDR2 is YYEKEE (reference sequence). CDR3 length equals 15 residues. CDR3 in DNA: TGTGCCAGCATCCCGGGAGGGTTCGGGAACACTGAAGCTTTCTTT. This encodes CASIPGGFGNTEAFF.

In its sample, this clonotype was seen a few times. V gene TRBV19 combines with J gene TRBJ2-1; D perhaps matches TRBD1 (5 bases). Trimming removed 9 bases from V and 5 bases from J, with 14 bases in between. Looked up from germline, CDR1 is LNHDA and CDR2 is SQIVND (reference sequence). The CDR3 consists of 13 residues. The CDR3 nucleotides read TGTGCCAGCTCCGGACACCCAAACAATGAGCAGTTCTTC. It specifies CASSGHPNNEQFF.

This clonotype has ten or more counts. The chain joins TRBV5-1 to TRBJ2-2; D is ambiguous. The CDR3 runs to 14 residues. The germline V and J ends were trimmed by 7 bases and 2 bases, with 12 bases remaining between them. Germline assignment: CDR1 SGHRS and CDR2 YFSETQ. The CDR3 DNA follows: TGCGCCAGCTTCGGACGGCATAACACCGGGGAGCTGTTTTTT. This sequence encodes CASFGRHNTGELFF.

Many counts were recorded for this clonotype. CDR3 loop: CASSMGGSVEQFF. The CDR3 coding sequence is TGTGCCAGCAGTATGGGGGGGAGCGTTGAGCAGTTCTTC. The chain has TRBV12-3 or TRBV12-4 and TRBJ2-1, with 7 bases matching TRBD2. Trimming took 5 bases from V and 9 from J; bases not matched to a gene: 7. CDR3 length equals 13 residues.

This clonotype was picked up a small number of times. The CDR3 nucleotides are TGTGCCAGCAGCTGGGACAGGGGTGATACGCAGTATTTT. Protein: CASSWDRGDTQYF. This chain links TRBV5-5 with TRBJ2-3, with 10 bases lining up with TRBD1. Germline V CDR1 and CDR2: SGHKS, YYEKEE (reference sequence). Trimming at V came to 3 bases and at J to 6 bases, leaving 1 base not matched to a gene. The CDR3 covers 13 residues.

The chain is built from TRBV5-6 and TRBJ2-7; D is uncertain. Trimming removed 7 bases from V and 3 bases from J, with 26 bases in between. Germline values: CDR1 SGHDT, CDR2 YYEEEE. There are 17 residues in the CDR3. CDR3 protein: CASSSLGGRRAIYEQYF. The CDR3 DNA reads as TGTGCCAGCTCTAGTCTCGGTGGAAGAAGAGCCATCTACGAGCAGTACTTC.

This clonotype was seen many times. The chain is built from TRBV12-3 or TRBV12-4 and TRBJ2-4, with 7 bases lining up with TRBD1. The CDR3 runs to 13 residues. Trimming cost V 4 bases and J 7 bases; bases outside gene matches: 4. CDR3 nucleotide sequence: TGTGCCAGCAGTTACAGGGGTACGAACATTCAGTACTTC. Residues: CASSYRGTNIQYF.

CDR3 DNA: TGTGCCACCAGCAGAGATCACGGCGGCTACGAGCAGTACTTC. Translation gives CATSRDHGGYEQYF. The V gene is TRBV15, the J gene TRBJ2-7; D gene uncertain. CDR3 length: 14 residues. Trimming took off 0 bases at V and 3 bases at J, with 9 bases between the two ends. Looked up from germline, CDR1 is LNHNV and CDR2 is YYDKDF (reference sequence).

The chain recombines TRBV30 with TRBJ2-7, with a possible D match to TRBD1 (6 bases). V lost 2 bases, J lost 4 bases, and 9 bases lay in between. CDR1 and CDR2 from the germline V gene are GTSNPN and SVGIG (reference sequence). There are 12 residues in the CDR3. The CDR3 region is CAWSTDSYEQYF. The CDR3 DNA is TGTGCCTGGAGTACGGACAGTTACGAGCAGTACTTC.

There are a few counts of this clonotype. V and J are TRBV6-5 and TRBJ2-2, with 11 bases fitting TRBD1. CDR1 is MNHEY, CDR2 SVGAGI, per germline. With V trimmed by 0 bases and J by 6 bases, 6 bases remained unmatched. CDR3 length: 17 residues. CDR3 sequence: CASSYSGQGVKSGELFF. The CDR3 coding sequence is TGTGCCAGCAGTTACTCGGGACAGGGGGTGAAATCCGGGGAGCTGTTTTTT.

In its sample, this clonotype was seen a few times. The rearrangement links TRBV4-2 to TRBJ2-5; 7 bases align to TRBD1. The CDR3 length is 15 residues. V lost 0 bases and J lost 5; bases outside the gene matches: 6. Germline V gene lookup returns CDR1 LGHNA and CDR2 YNFKEQ. CDR3 sequence reads: CASSQEQGWIETQYF. The CDR3 DNA is TGTGCCAGCAGCCAAGAACAGGGGTGGATCGAGACCCAGTACTTC.

The chain joins TRBV5-5 to TRBJ1-1; 10 positions match TRBD1. The CDR3 consists of 12 residues. V shed 4 bases and J 11 bases; nucleotides not matched to a gene: 5. From germline, CDR1 is SGHKS and CDR2 YYEKEE (reference sequence). The CDR3 region is CASSMGQGRAFF. The CDR3 DNA is TGTGCCAGCAGCATGGGACAGGGGAGGGCTTTCTTT.

The chain recombines TRBV5-1 with TRBJ1-1, with D perhaps TRBD1 (6 bases). Germline V CDR1 and CDR2: SGHRS, YFSETQ. This CDR3 region has 16 residues. V dropped 4 bases and J dropped 0 bases, with 16 bases sitting between them. This CDR3 reads CASSAQPGTMNTEAFF. The CDR3, as DNA: TGCGCCAGCAGCGCACAGCCCGGGACAATGAACACTGAAGCTTTCTTT.

This clonotype has more than one count but fewer than ten. The chain recombines TRBV2 with TRBJ2-7; a weak D match, TRBD2 (5 bases). The CDR3 runs to 12 residues. Germline V gene data show CDR1 as SNHLY and CDR2 as FYNNEI. V was pared by 8 bases and J by 4 bases, with 12 bases between. In DNA form, the CDR3 reads TGTGCCAGCGGGTTGGGGAGTTACGAGCAGTACTTC. This gives the protein CASGLGSYEQYF.

This clonotype was found many times. The chain uses TRBV15 and TRBJ2-7; D call uncertain. The CDR3 sequence is 12 residues long. The ends were cut back, 1 base at V and 5 bases at J, with 6 bases in the middle. Germline lookup yields CDR1 LNHNV and CDR2 YYDKDF (reference sequence). The CDR3 bases are TGTGCCACCAGCAGAGCGTTCGACGAGCAGTACTTC. It encodes CATSRAFDEQYF.

This clonotype came up many times. This chain joins TRBV5-1 and TRBJ2-2; 8 bases match TRBD1. The CDR3 contains 16 residues. V lost 5 bases, J lost 1 base, and 7 bases stayed unmatched. CDR1 is SGHRS, CDR2 YFSETQ, per germline. CDR3 DNA sequence: TGCGCCAGCAGACCTGCCGGGACAGGGAACACCGGGGAGCTGTTTTTT. Its translation: CASRPAGTGNTGELFF.